This is a list of T cell receptor beta chains from one sample in a study of shared clonotypes between healthy human individuals. Only in-frame clones appear in the TCRdb table, and some are missing; sequencing was by immunoSEQ multiplex PCR. The data hold 2 million to 3 million clones, with approximately 94% observed a single time. The sample comprised naive CD4+ T cells from PBMCs. The receptors stem from a man aged 18 to 29 in good health. Some clones in this sample may be carry-over from other donors' samples. The CDR3 runs from the conserved cysteine through the conserved F or W. The D gene is left open where the match is weak. Clone size appears in some rows only: once, few, many, or a class for an expanded clone.

CDR3 protein | CDR3 DNA | V gene | CDR3 length | clone size | J gene | D gene
CASSEGGEWGNEQFF | TGTGCCAGCAGTGAAGGGGGAGAATGGGGCAATGAGCAGTTCTTC | TRBV6-1 | 15 | - | TRBJ2-1 | -
CASSDLSRLGEKLFF | TGTGCCAGCAGCGACCTGAGTCGACTAGGCGAAAAACTGTTTTTT | TRBV6-1 | 15 | - | TRBJ1-4 | -
CASSLGDPYEQYF | TGTGCCAGCAGCTTAGGGGATCCCTACGAGCAGTACTTC | TRBV7-9 | 13 | - | TRBJ2-7 | -
CASRPGPPTGELFF | TGTGCCAGCAGACCGGGACCCCCGACCGGGGAGCTGTTTTTT | TRBV6-6 | 14 | - | TRBJ2-2 | -
CASRPQETYGYTF | TGTGCCAGCAGGCCACAGGAGACCTATGGCTACACCTTC | TRBV27 | 13 | - | TRBJ1-2 | -
CASSFGWGPYNEQFF | TGTGCCAGCAGCTTTGGTTGGGGGCCCTACAATGAGCAGTTCTTC | TRBV7-2 | 15 | - | TRBJ2-1 | -
CASSLGAGVDEQYF | TGTGCCAGCAGCTTGGGAGCGGGAGTCGACGAGCAGTACTTC | TRBV11-3 | 14 | - | TRBJ2-7 | TRBD2
CASSRSVGANTEAFF | TGCGCCAGCAGCCGTTCCGTCGGCGCGAACACTGAAGCTTTCTTT | TRBV5-1 | 15 | - | TRBJ1-1 | -
CASSLIGRGSEQYF | TGTGCCAGCAGCTTAATCGGCAGGGGAAGCGAGCAGTACTTC | TRBV7-3 | 14 | - | TRBJ2-7 | -
CASSAGGYTF | TGTGCCAGCAGTGCGGGTGGCTACACCTTC | TRBV2 | 10 | - | TRBJ1-2 | -
CASNMASSYNEQFF | TGTGCCAGCAATATGGCGAGCTCCTACAATGAGCAGTTCTTC | TRBV6-5 | 14 | - | TRBJ2-1 | -
CASSYGLSWSYGYTF | TGTGCCAGCAGTTACGGCCTATCCTGGAGCTATGGCTACACCTTC | TRBV6-6 | 15 | - | TRBJ1-2 | -
CASSQGQGWYGGYTF | TGCGCCAGCAGCCAGGGACAGGGATGGTACGGTGGCTACACCTTC | TRBV5-1 | 15 | - | TRBJ1-2 | TRBD1
CASSLGGLAGLYEQYF | TGTGCCAGCAGCTTGGGGGGACTAGCGGGTTTATACGAGCAGTACTTC | TRBV5-6 | 16 | once | TRBJ2-7 | TRBD2
CASSQAPEEALGTEAFF | TGCGCCAGCAGCCAAGCCCCGGAGGAGGCTTTGGGGACTGAAGCTTTCTTT | TRBV4-1 | 17 | - | TRBJ1-1 | -
CASSQDAREGFQETQYF | TGTGCCAGCAGCCAAGATGCGCGGGAGGGGTTCCAAGAGACCCAGTACTTC | TRBV4-2 | 17 | - | TRBJ2-5 | TRBD2
CASSEPDPGQPQHF | TGCGCCAGCAGTGAGCCGGACCCCGGGCAGCCCCAGCATTTT | TRBV10-2 | 14 | - | TRBJ1-5 | -
CASSPGGPNQPQHF | TGCGCCAGCAGCCCCGGAGGACCTAATCAGCCCCAGCATTTT | TRBV5-1 | 14 | - | TRBJ1-5 | -
CATSRDRPRSGEQFF | TGTGCCACCAGCAGAGATCGGCCAAGGAGTGGTGAGCAGTTCTTC | TRBV15 | 15 | - | TRBJ2-1 | -
CASRENQFYGYTF | TGTGCCAGCAGAGAGAACCAATTCTATGGCTACACCTTC | TRBV6-5 | 13 | once | TRBJ1-2 | -
CASGFVSGEQYF | TGTGCCAGCGGTTTTGTCTCGGGGGAGCAGTACTTC | TRBV6-6 | 12 | - | TRBJ2-7 | -
CASSVDRVSGNTIYF | TGTGCCAGCAGCGTGGACAGGGTCTCTGGAAACACCATATATTTT | TRBV7-2 | 15 | - | TRBJ1-3 | TRBD1
CASSLGPGTVYGYTF | TGTGCCAGCAGCTTAGGGCCCGGGACAGTCTATGGCTACACCTTC | TRBV7-2 | 15 | - | TRBJ1-2 | TRBD1
CASSLTLYGYTF | TGTGCCAGCAGCTTGACACTCTATGGCTACACCTTC | TRBV11-2 | 12 | - | TRBJ1-2 | -
CASSLGGRQPYEQYF | TGTGCCAGCAGCTTAGGAGGGAGGCAACCCTACGAGCAGTACTTC | TRBV7-2 | 15 | - | TRBJ2-7 | -
CASSWTGSNEQFF | TGCGCCAGCAGCTGGACAGGGAGCAATGAGCAGTTCTTC | TRBV5-1 | 13 | once | TRBJ2-1 | TRBD1
CASSLRLGGGADEQFF | TGTGCCAGCAGTTTACGATTGGGGGGAGGGGCGGATGAGCAGTTCTTC | TRBV27 | 16 | - | TRBJ2-1 | TRBD2
CASSLVGEVGYTF | TGCGCCAGCAGCTTGGTGGGAGAGGTTGGCTACACCTTC | TRBV5-1 | 13 | few | TRBJ1-2 | -
CASSVGGAGYTF | TGTGCCAGCAGCGTCGGGGGCGCGGGCTACACCTTC | TRBV6-6 | 12 | - | TRBJ1-2 | -
CASRKVGSGNTIYF | TGTGCCAGTAGGAAAGTGGGCTCTGGAAACACCATATATTTT | TRBV19 | 14 | - | TRBJ1-3 | -
CASSFSPEDTQYF | TGTGCCAGCAGTTTTTCCCCTGAAGATACGCAGTATTTT | TRBV2 | 13 | - | TRBJ2-3 | -
CASSGGWSGYTF | TGTGCCAGCAGCGGAGGCTGGAGCGGCTACACCTTC | TRBV6-5 | 12 | - | TRBJ1-2 | -
CSATATTEQFF | TGCAGTGCTACTGCCACCACTGAGCAGTTCTTC | TRBV20-1 | 11 | - | TRBJ2-1 | -
CASAVGRGAYEQYF | TGTGCCAGCGCCGTCGGCAGGGGGGCCTACGAGCAGTACTTC | TRBV27 | 14 | - | TRBJ2-7 | -
CASRTSQGSYGYTF | TGTGCCAGCAGGACGTCCCAGGGGAGCTATGGCTACACCTTC | TRBV28 | 14 | - | TRBJ1-2 | -
CSAHLEGLRRFF | TGCAGTGCACACCTCGAGGGACTCCGTCGGTTCTTC | TRBV29-1 | 12 | - | TRBJ2-1 | -
CATNHEQGNTGELFF | TGTGCCACCAACCACGAACAGGGGAACACCGGGGAGCTGTTTTTT | TRBV10-3 | 15 | - | TRBJ2-2 | -
CASSPRTVGNEQFF | TGTGCCAGTAGTCCCCGAACAGTCGGCAATGAGCAGTTCTTC | TRBV19 | 14 | - | TRBJ2-1 | -
CASRTRTGSLQTGNTIYF | TGTGCCAGCAGAACTCGGACGGGATCCTTACAAACTGGAAACACCATATATTTT | TRBV21-1 | 18 | - | TRBJ1-3 | -
CASSGESSYEQYF | TGTGCCAGCAGTGGAGAGAGCTCCTACGAGCAGTACTTC | TRBV6-1 | 13 | - | TRBJ2-7 | -
CASSQTRTSGTSTDTQYF | TGTGCCAGCAGCCAAACCCGGACTAGCGGGACAAGCACAGATACGCAGTATTTT | TRBV7-9 | 18 | - | TRBJ2-3 | TRBD2
CASRITGGNSYEQYF | TGTGCCAGCAGAATAACAGGGGGCAACTCCTACGAGCAGTACTTC | TRBV28 | 15 | - | TRBJ2-7 | TRBD1
CSAPGPDTQYF | TGCAGTGCCCCGGGCCCAGATACGCAGTATTTT | TRBV20-1 | 11 | - | TRBJ2-3 | -
CASSLEGPNQPQHF | TGTGCCAGCAGCTTAGAGGGACCCAATCAGCCCCAGCATTTT | TRBV7-2 | 14 | - | TRBJ1-5 | -
CASSIGTEQYF | TGTGCCAGCAGTATTGGGACGGAGCAGTACTTC | TRBV28 | 11 | - | TRBJ2-7 | -
CASSPRDRASYEQYF | TGTGCCAGCAGTCCACGGGACAGGGCGTCCTACGAGCAGTACTTC | TRBV5-6 | 15 | - | TRBJ2-7 | TRBD1
CATSRLNQPQHF | TGTGCCACCAGCAGGCTCAATCAGCCCCAGCACTTT | TRBV15 | 12 | - | TRBJ1-5 | -
CASSLGLTSGGDTQYF | TGTGCCAGCAGCTTAGGCTTGACTAGCGGGGGGGATACGCAGTATTTT | TRBV13 | 16 | - | TRBJ2-3 | TRBD2
CSVVPDTDTQYF | TGCAGCGTTGTACCCGACACAGATACGCAGTATTTT | TRBV29-1 | 12 | - | TRBJ2-3 | -
CASSPRTGVNTEAFF | TGTGCCAGCTCACCGCGGACAGGGGTGAACACTGAAGCTTTCTTT | TRBV18 | 15 | - | TRBJ1-1 | TRBD1
CASTPLVSYGYTF | TGTGCCAGCACACCCCTAGTAAGCTATGGCTACACCTTC | TRBV28 | 13 | once | TRBJ1-2 | -
CASSQDGSGRAGEQYF | TGTGCCAGCAGCCAAGACGGAAGTGGGCGGGCGGGCGAGCAGTACTTC | TRBV9 | 16 | once | TRBJ2-7 | -
CASGRQGTGELFF | TGCGCCAGCGGCCGACAGGGCACCGGGGAGCTGTTTTTT | TRBV5-1 | 13 | - | TRBJ2-2 | TRBD1
CASSDEGTDTEAFF | TGTGCCAGCAGTGATGAGGGGACGGACACTGAAGCTTTCTTT | TRBV2 | 14 | once | TRBJ1-1 | -
CASSIFRELFF | TGTGCCAGTAGTATCTTCCGGGAGCTGTTTTTT | TRBV19 | 11 | - | TRBJ2-2 | -
CSVSGDPNTEAFF | TGCAGCGTTTCCGGGGACCCGAACACTGAAGCTTTCTTT | TRBV29-1 | 13 | - | TRBJ1-1 | -
CASSSPRGGTRSEQYF | TGTGCCAGCAGCTCCCCTCGGGGGGGGACCAGGAGCGAGCAGTACTTC | TRBV7-3 | 16 | - | TRBJ2-7 | TRBD2
CATSRDGLDEQYF | TGTGCCACCAGCAGGGACGGACTAGACGAGCAGTACTTC | TRBV15 | 13 | - | TRBJ2-7 | TRBD2
CATSGLDRASPEAFF | TGTGCCACCAGCGGCCTGGACAGGGCTTCCCCTGAAGCTTTCTTT | TRBV15 | 15 | - | TRBJ1-1 | TRBD1